This entry lists 8 T cell receptor beta chains sequenced from one sample in a study of blood T cell repertoires in COVID-19. TCRdb's copy holds only in-frame clones and misses some; the assay was immunoSEQ multiplex PCR. Among 150,000 to 190,000 clones listed, roughly four fifths were seen once. Sequenced: PBMCs or T cells enriched from blood (not recorded which). Every receptor here comes from a man aged 50 to 59 who had recovered from COVID-19.

The V call is TRBV3-1 (or the pseudogene TRBV3-2), the J call TRBJ2-3; 7 nucleotides match TRBD1. CDR1 is LGHDT, CDR2 YNNKEL, per germline (reference sequence). V gave up 6 bases and J gave up 3 bases; unmatched junction bases: 9. The CDR3 runs to 15 residues. The CDR3 here is CASRPRQGRTDTQYF. CDR3 bases: TGTGCCAGCAGACCCAGACAGGGTCGGACAGATACGCAGTATTTT.

The J gene is TRBJ2-1, the V gene TRBV4-3, with 16 positions matching TRBD2. Looked up from germline, CDR1 is LGHNA and CDR2 is YSLEER. This CDR3 is built from 17 residues. J gave up 9 bases and V 3 bases, and 8 bases lay outside the gene matches. CDR3 in DNA: TGCGCCAGCAGCCAGGACGGGACTAGCGGGGGGGCGGGTGAGCAGTTCTTC. Protein sequence: CASSQDGTSGGAGEQFF.

CDR3 in amino acids: CASSPERAGQGTEAFF. CDR3 nucleotide sequence: TGCGCCAGCAGCCCCGAAAGGGCAGGGCAGGGCACTGAAGCTTTCTTT. J is TRBJ1-1 and V is TRBV4-1, with a possible D match to TRBD1 (5 bases). Germline-derived CDR1 and CDR2 are MGHRA and YSYEKL. V lost 4 bases and J 4 bases, leaving 19 bases between the germline ends. This CDR3 spans 16 amino acids.

V gene TRBV12-3 or TRBV12-4 combines with J gene TRBJ1-6; no reliable D call. The CDR3 is made up of 13 amino acids. V gave up 2 bases and J gave up 12 bases, with 11 bases separating them. The CDR3 sequence is CASSLRSPGPLHF. Written as DNA, the CDR3 is TGTGCCAGCAGTTTAAGGAGTCCGGGACCCCTCCACTTT.

This chain uses TRBV29-1 with TRBJ1-2; the D is unclear. CDR3 length: 13 residues. Germline-derived CDR1 and CDR2 are SQVTM and ANQGSEA. V was cut by 8 bases and J by 1 base, with 14 bases left in between. The CDR3 reads CSPDGEFNYGYTF. CDR3 nucleotide sequence: TGCAGCCCCGATGGGGAGTTTAACTATGGCTACACCTTC.

This chain joins TRBV2 and TRBJ1-5; TRBD1 matches at 8 bases. Per germline, CDR1 SNHLY and CDR2 FYNNEI. With V trimmed by 7 bases and J by 2 bases, 4 bases remained unmatched. The CDR3 sequence is 14 residues long. CDR3 sequence: CASTGQGGNQPQHF. CDR3 nucleotide sequence: TGTGCCAGCACTGGACAGGGTGGCAATCAGCCCCAGCATTTT.

This clone was recorded once. The V gene is TRBV6-2 or TRBV6-3, the J gene TRBJ1-5; D possibly corresponds to TRBD1 (5 bases). Germline CDR1 and CDR2: MNHEY and SVGEGT. The CDR3 loop spans 19 amino acids. V lost 0 bases, J lost 2 bases, and 20 bases lay in between. The CDR3 reads CASSYSLRVSNKGNQPQHF. The CDR3 DNA follows: TGTGCCAGCAGTTACTCTCTCAGGGTCAGTAATAAGGGCAATCAGCCCCAGCATTTT.

The gene calls are TRBV3-1 (or the pseudogene TRBV3-2) and TRBJ2-3; D remains ambiguous. The CDR3 extends over 15 amino acids. Germline V gene data show CDR1 as LGHDT and CDR2 as YNNKEL (reference sequence). V was clipped by 2 bases and J by 5 bases, with 14 bases between them. CDR3 sequence (DNA): TGTGCCAGCAGCCAATCTAGGTTAATTCGAGATACGCAGTATTTT. Encoded protein: CASSQSRLIRDTQYF.